Sequencing of this TCR beta chain was carried out in a study of technical replicates of blood from several donors. Germline CDR1 and CDR2: SNHLY and FYNNEI. Deletions cut 6 bases from V and 6 bases from J, with 14 bases between. The CDR3 contains 13 residues. This table comes from immunoSEQ multiplex PCR, and its TCRdb copy is limited to in-frame clones, with some not included. The sample consists of 65,000 to 75,000 clones, around 85% of them appearing once. The chain carries TRBV2 and TRBJ1-2; D possibly corresponds to TRBD1 (5 bases). The receptor was isolated from a human donor in good health. Some clones in this sample may be carry-over from other donors' samples. Material for sequencing was PBMCs. The CDR3 here is CASRGAEGDGYTF. The CDR3 DNA reads TGTGCCAGCAGAGGGGCCGAAGGGGATGGCTACACCTTC. The entire variable domain, with the rest obtained from reference TRBV2 and TRBJ1-2, is as follows: EPEVTQTPSHQVTQMGQEVILRCVPISNHLYFYWYRQILGQKVEFLVSFYNNEISEKSEIFDDQFSVERPDGSNFTLKIRSTKLEDSAMYFCASRGAEGDGYTFGSGTRLTVV.